This TCR beta chain came from a study of neoadjuvant anti-PD-1 for oral cavity cancer. Stated time point: after neoadjuvant nivolumab, at surgical resection. Profiling relied on immunoSEQ multiplex PCR, and the TCRdb table lists in-frame clones only, not all of them. Of some 9,800 clones in the sample, 60% to 75% were seen once. The germline V gene encodes CDR1 SGHRS and CDR2 YFSETQ. The CDR3 spans 15 residues. J gave up 4 bases and V 4 bases, and 6 bases lay outside the gene matches. The sample in question was PBMCs, obtained after nivolumab (anti-PD-1) treatment. The receptor was derived from a person between 35 and 79 years old with oral cavity squamous cell carcinoma. This chain links TRBV5-1 with TRBJ1-5, with 9 bases that match TRBD1. The CDR3 nucleotides are TGCGCCAGCAGCCGGACAGGGGCGGATAATCAGCCCCAGCATTTT. Its protein product is CASSRTGADNQPQHF. Drawing the rest from reference TRBV5-1 and TRBJ1-5, the complete variable domain is KAGVTQTPRYLIKTRGQQVTLSCSPISGHRSVSWYQQTPGQGLQFLFEYFSETQRNKGNFPGRFSGRQFSNSRSEMNVSTLELGDSALYLCASSRTGADNQPQHFGDGTRLSIL.